The 17 T cell receptor beta chains presented below share a single source sample, sequenced in a study of blood T cell repertoires in COVID-19. Sequencing was performed with immunoSEQ multiplex PCR; in TCRdb, only in-frame clones are kept and a portion is missing. The sample lists approximately 90,000 clones, approximately 85% seen once, with roughly 4% in the top ten. The specimen sequenced was peripheral blood. Receptors originate from a man aged 60-69 years with acute or convalescent COVID-19.

The chain has TRBV5-6 and TRBJ1-3; 8 bases are a match to TRBD1. The V gene end was trimmed by 4 bases and the J gene end by 4 bases; junction bases not matched to a gene: 7. This CDR3 spans 15 amino acids. Germline CDR1 SGHDT, CDR2 YYEEEE. DNA for the CDR3: TGTGCCAGCAGCCCCACAGGGGGAACAGGAAACACCATATATTTT. Its translation is CASSPTGGTGNTIYF.

The chain carries TRBV21-1 and TRBJ2-6; TRBD2, the table's D call, lacks a check against the DNA. TRBV21-1 represents a pseudogene. CDR3 length equals 19 residues. The chain's CDR3 is CASSERRRLGHSGANVLTF. Written as DNA, the CDR3 is TGTGCCAGCAGCGAAAGGAGGAGGTTAGGTCACTCTGGGGCCAACGTCCTGACTTTC.

V is TRBV12-3 or TRBV12-4 and J is TRBJ1-5; maybe TRBD1 (5 bases). V lost 5 bases, J lost 11 bases, and 16 bases lay in between. CDR3 length: 13 amino acids. CDR3 residues: CASSGGTGWTQHF. CDR3 DNA sequence: TGTGCCAGCAGTGGGGGGACGGGATGGACCCAGCATTTT.

The chain has TRBV5-5 and TRBJ1-6, with 8 bases aligning to TRBD1. V shed 1 base and J 6 bases; nucleotides not matched to a gene: 6. In germline, CDR1 is SGHKS, CDR2 YYEKEE (reference sequence). The CDR3 has 16 residues. The CDR3 DNA reads TGTGCCAGCAGCTTGACAGGGGGTAGTTTTAATTCACCCCTCCACTTT. Protein: CASSLTGGSFNSPLHF.

This sequence joins TRBV6-2 or TRBV6-3 and TRBJ2-7; no clear D gene. Per the germline V gene, CDR1 is MNHEY and CDR2 is SVGEGT. The CDR3 sequence is 14 residues long. V was clipped by 6 bases and J by 0 bases, with 12 bases between them. CDR3: CASSRARFSYEQYF. The CDR3 nucleotides read TGTGCCAGCAGCCGCGCCAGGTTCTCCTACGAGCAGTACTTC.

This sequence joins TRBV19 and TRBJ2-4; TRBD2 matches 10 bases. Per germline, CDR1 LNHDA and CDR2 SQIVND (reference sequence). The V gene end was trimmed by 5 bases and the J gene end by 6 bases; junction bases not matched to a gene: 13. The CDR3 extends over 17 amino acids. Here the CDR3 DNA reads TGTGCCAGTAGTCTCGGGGTAGCGGGGGGCCGAAGAAACATTCAGTACTTC. It is translated as CASSLGVAGGRRNIQYF.

The chain joins TRBV5-6 to TRBJ2-1, with TRBD2 matching over 11 bases. Germline loops: CDR1 SGHDT, CDR2 YYEEEE. V trimming: 0 bases; J trimming: 4 bases; junction bases outside the gene matches: 6. This CDR3 spans 17 amino acids. The DNA of the CDR3 is TGTGCCAGCAGCTTGGACACCGGGACTAGCGGATACAATGAGCAGTTCTTC. Amino acid sequence: CASSLDTGTSGYNEQFF.

The chain employs TRBV6-1 and TRBJ2-7; 10 bases fit TRBD2. The CDR3 consists of 16 residues. Germline V gene lookup returns CDR1 MNHNS and CDR2 SASEGT. Trimming took 6 bases from V and 2 from J; bases not matched to a gene: 10. The CDR3 DNA reads as TGTGCCAGCAGGGAACAGGGACTAGCGAGTCCCTACGAGCAGTACTTC. Translating gives CASREQGLASPYEQYF.

This chain connects TRBV19 to TRBJ1-1; no clear D gene. Trimming stripped 6 bases from V and 6 bases from J, with 11 bases between. This CDR3 is 12 amino acids long. Germline CDR1 reads LNHDA; CDR2 reads SQIVND (reference sequence). The DNA for the CDR3 is TGTGCCAGTAGGCCGGGGAGCCCTGAAGCTTTCTTT. It codes for CASRPGSPEAFF. Combining the CDR3 with reference TRBV19 and TRBJ1-1 gives the whole variable domain DGGITQSPKYLFRKEGQNVTLSCEQNLNHDAMYWYRQDPGQGLRLIYYSQIVNDFQKGDIAEGYSVSREKKESFPLTVTSAQKNPTAFYLCASRPGSPEAFFGQGTRLTVV.

This clone was found once. The chain employs TRBV5-8 and TRBJ1-2, with unresolved D. The CDR3 has 13 amino acids. V lost 0 bases and J 4 bases, leaving 7 bases between the germline ends. CDR1 is SGHTS, CDR2 YDEGEE, per germline. The chain's CDR3 is CASSLVAFYGYTF. Here the CDR3 DNA reads TGTGCCAGCAGCTTGGTAGCCTTCTATGGCTACACCTTC.

This clone occurred once. In DNA, the CDR3 is TGTGCCAGCAGCTTAAACCTTAGCGGGAGGAGGAACGAGCAGTACTTC. It is translated as CASSLNLSGRRNEQYF. This rearrangement joins TRBV5-5 to TRBJ2-7; TRBD2 matches at 10 bases. This CDR3 spans 16 amino acids. V trimming: 2 bases; J trimming: 5 bases; junction bases outside the gene matches: 10. The germline CDR1 and CDR2 sequences are SGHKS and YYEKEE (reference sequence).

The rearrangement links TRBV7-6 to TRBJ2-5; TRBD2 agrees at 11 bases. With V trimmed by 4 bases and J by 5 bases, 9 bases remained unmatched. Germline values: CDR1 SGHVS, CDR2 FNYEAQ. There are 16 residues in the CDR3. The CDR3 spells CASSSLAGGPWETQYF. The CDR3 DNA is TGTGCCAGCAGCTCCTTAGCGGGAGGGCCATGGGAGACCCAGTACTTC.

This rearrangement joins TRBV6-5 to TRBJ2-1, with 7 nucleotides matching TRBD1. The germline V gene has CDR1 MNHEY and CDR2 SVGAGI. The CDR3 spans 13 residues. V was pared by 5 bases and J by 4 bases, with 2 bases of the junction left unmatched. The CDR3 bases are TGTGCCAGCAGTAAGGGACAGTACAATGAGCAGTTCTTC. This gives the protein CASSKGQYNEQFF.

The CDR3 bases are TGTGCCAGCCCACAGGAATCGGGGACAGGGCGACGGCAAGAGACCCAGTACTTC. Its protein is CASPQESGTGRRQETQYF. The chain uses TRBV18 and TRBJ2-5; 9 positions match TRBD1. The CDR3 contains 18 residues. V was clipped by 8 bases and J by 2 bases; unmatched bases: 18. The germline CDR1 and CDR2 sequences are KGHSH and LQKENI.

The chain carries TRBV6-5 and TRBJ2-1; D remains unclear. CDR3 length: 14 amino acids. Germline assignment: CDR1 MNHEY and CDR2 SVGAGI. V was clipped by 8 bases and J by 3 bases, with 14 bases between them. DNA of the CDR3: TGTGCCAGCGGCCCACGGAGCCACTACAATGAGCAGTTCTTC. Translating it yields CASGPRSHYNEQFF.

This clone was recorded once. The chain employs TRBV6-2 or TRBV6-3 and TRBJ2-1, with TRBD2 identical over 7 bases. Germline CDR1 is MNHEY and CDR2 is SVGEGT. V gave up 0 bases and J gave up 6 bases; unmatched junction bases: 8. The CDR3 runs to 16 residues. CDR3 nucleotides: TGTGCCAGCAGTTACTCCGGGACTACGCTCCGCAATGAGCAGTTCTTC. This translates into CASSYSGTTLRNEQFF.

This clone was detected only once. This chain connects TRBV29-1 to TRBJ2-3; TRBD2 aligns across 9 bases. Per the germline V gene, CDR1 is SQVTM and CDR2 is ANQGSEA. V dropped 4 bases and J dropped 2; count of bases not matched to a gene: 19. The CDR3 totals 19 residues. For the CDR3, the DNA is TGCAGCGTTGGGTTGGGGGGAGGATTACTAGCGGGCCTCACAGATACGCAGTATTTT. Amino acid sequence: CSVGLGGGLLAGLTDTQYF.